The entry below describes one T cell receptor (beta chain). Antigen: not known. This entry belongs to a study of siplizumab effects on memory and regulatory T cells. Findings and caveats of the study: Siplizumab significantly reduced alloreactive sequences traceable to unstimulated CD4+ memory cells. Naive T cells appeared more varied than memory cells and looked like key alloresponse contributors.

Germline V gene data show CDR1 as MNHEY and CDR2 as SMNVEV (reference sequence). Unmatched junction bases numbered 8, after V lost 11 bases and J lost 2 bases. The CDR3 length is 13 residues. Generated by immunoSEQ multiplex PCR, the TCRdb table keeps only in-frame clones and is missing some. Of some 40,000 clones in the sample, around 90% were seen once. This chain uses TRBV27 with TRBJ2-5, with TRBD2 matching 7 bases. The sequence derives from a human donor in good health. Sequencing was carried out using naive CD4+ T cells sorted from blood. CDR3 coding DNA: TGTGCCTCCCGGGACTATGGACAAGAGACCCAGTACTTC. As protein: CASRDYGQETQYF.